A single sample gave rise to the 6 T cell receptor beta chains below, sequenced in a study of control samples from healthy donors and cancer patients. Only in-frame clones appear in the TCRdb table, and some are missing; sequencing was by immunoSEQ multiplex PCR. The table lists 250,000 to 300,000 clones, more than 65% of them singletons. The sample comprised PBMCs. These receptors came from a woman aged 55-75 years with lung cancer.

V usage is TRBV15 and J usage is TRBJ1-1; 10 nucleotides match TRBD1. Germline CDR1 and CDR2: LNHNV and YYDKDF (reference sequence). V gave up 0 bases and J gave up 11 bases; unmatched junction bases: 12. This CDR3 contains 16 residues. CDR3 loop: CATSRDGPDRGRRAFF. CDR3 DNA sequence: TGTGCCACCAGCAGAGATGGGCCCGACAGGGGGCGGCGCGCTTTCTTT.

This clone was counted a few times. The chain has TRBV19 and TRBJ1-4; possible D gene TRBD1, 6 bases. CDR3 length: 17 amino acids. Germline values: CDR1 LNHDA, CDR2 SQIVND (reference sequence). V was clipped by 4 bases and J by 5 bases, with 20 bases between them. The DNA for the CDR3 is TGTGCCAGTAGTACACCGCTCGACAGGTTGGGGAATGAAAAACTGTTTTTT. Encoded protein: CASSTPLDRLGNEKLFF.

This rearrangement joins TRBV7-9 to TRBJ2-7; D is undetermined. CDR3 length: 12 amino acids. Deletions cut 4 bases from V and 0 bases from J, with 4 bases between. From germline, CDR1 is SEHNR and CDR2 FQNEAQ (reference sequence). The DNA of the CDR3 is TGTGCCAGCAGCTCCGCCTCCTACGAGCAGTACTTC. Its translation is CASSSASYEQYF.

Concerning this clone: In the same sample, other DNA sequences code for this CDR3. This sequence joins TRBV19 and TRBJ1-2; no firm D call. V lost 7 bases and J 8 bases, leaving 14 bases between the germline ends. The germline CDR1 and CDR2 sequences are LNHDA and SQIVND (reference sequence). CDR3 length: 12 amino acids. Written as DNA, the CDR3 is TGTGCCAGTAACGGCAGAAATTTCGGCTACACCTTC. Translating gives CASNGRNFGYTF.

About this clone: The same CDR3 arises from other DNA sequences in this sample as well. V usage is TRBV5-1 and J usage is TRBJ2-3, with TRBD2 identical over 11 bases. V was clipped by 5 bases and J by 2 bases; unmatched bases: 7. CDR1 SGHRS and CDR2 YFSETQ come from the germline V gene. This CDR3 comprises 16 residues. The CDR3 DNA follows: TGCGCCAGCAGTCCGGGGACTAGCGGTCTCACAGATACGCAGTATTTT. Protein: CASSPGTSGLTDTQYF.

V is TRBV6-5 and J is TRBJ2-7, with 11 bases that match TRBD1. The CDR3 totals 14 residues. Unmatched junction bases numbered 4, after V lost 6 bases and J lost 3 bases. Germline loops: CDR1 MNHEY, CDR2 SVGAGI. CDR3 protein: CASRGTGGFYEQYF. The DNA for the CDR3 is TGTGCCAGCAGAGGGACAGGGGGGTTCTACGAGCAGTACTTC.